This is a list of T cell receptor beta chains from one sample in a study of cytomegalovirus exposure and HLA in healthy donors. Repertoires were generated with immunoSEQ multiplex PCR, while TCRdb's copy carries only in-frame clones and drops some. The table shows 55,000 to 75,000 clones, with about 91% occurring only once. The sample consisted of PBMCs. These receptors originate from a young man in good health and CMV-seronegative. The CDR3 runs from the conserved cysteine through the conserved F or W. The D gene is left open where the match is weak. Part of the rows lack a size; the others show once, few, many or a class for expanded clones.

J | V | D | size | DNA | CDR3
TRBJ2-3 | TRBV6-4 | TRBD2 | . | TGTGCCAGCAGTCTACTAGCGGGAGCCACAGATACGCAGTATTTT | CASSLLAGATDTQYF
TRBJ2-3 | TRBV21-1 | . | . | TGTGCCAGCCGGGACAGGGAGGGGGACACACCTTCGGGAGATACGCAGTATTTT | CASRDREGDTPSGDTQYF
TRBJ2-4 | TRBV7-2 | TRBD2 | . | TGTGCCAGCAGCCCGCAAATTTTAGCGGGAGGTCGACGAAACATTCAGTACTTC | CASSPQILAGGRRNIQYF
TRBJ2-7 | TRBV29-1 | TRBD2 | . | TGCAGCGTCCTACTAGCGACTACCTACGAGCAGTACTTC | CSVLLATTYEQYF
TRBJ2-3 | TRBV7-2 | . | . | TGTGCCAGCAGCTTAAAGGTGATCGGGGCAGATACGCAGTATTTT | CASSLKVIGADTQYF
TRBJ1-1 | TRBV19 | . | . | TGTGCCAGTACCCAATCCAACTCCGGGGTGGAAGCTTTCTTT | CASTQSNSGVEAFF
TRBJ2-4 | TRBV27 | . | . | TGTGCCAGCAGTGACTATTTAGCCAAAAACATTCAGTACTTC | CASSDYLAKNIQYF
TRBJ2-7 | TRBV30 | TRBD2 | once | TGTGCCTGGAGGGGACTCCGGGAGGCCACCCACGAGCAGTACTTC | CAWRGLREATHEQYF
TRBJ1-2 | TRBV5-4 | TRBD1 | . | TGTGCCAGCAGCTCAAACAGGGGAGTTGGCTATGGCTACACCTTC | CASSSNRGVGYGYTF
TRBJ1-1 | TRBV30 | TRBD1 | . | TGTGCCTGGAGTAGGGACAGGGGCACTGAAGCTTTCTTT | CAWSRDRGTEAFF
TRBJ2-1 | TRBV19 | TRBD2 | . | TGTGCCAGTAGCTGGACTAGCGGGGACAATGAGCAGTTCTTC | CASSWTSGDNEQFF
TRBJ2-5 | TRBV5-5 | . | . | TGTGCCAGCAGCTTGGCGAGACAGGGAGGTTTTGAGACCCAGTACTTC | CASSLARQGGFETQYF
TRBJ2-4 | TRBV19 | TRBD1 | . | TGTGCCAGTAGTATGTTACAGGGGGCCGGTACCAAAAACATTCAGTACTTC | CASSMLQGAGTKNIQYF
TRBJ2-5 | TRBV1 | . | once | TGCACCAGCAGCCGGAGCGGACAGGGAAGTTCCCAAGAGACCCAGTACTTC | CTSSRSGQGSSQETQYF
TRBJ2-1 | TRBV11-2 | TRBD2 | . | TGTGCCAGCAGCTTACTAGCGGGGCCTAGCTCCTACAATGAGCAGTTCTTC | CASSLLAGPSSYNEQFF
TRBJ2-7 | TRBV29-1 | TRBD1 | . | TGCAGCGTTGCACGGACAGGGCAGGACGAGCAGTACTTC | CSVARTGQDEQYF
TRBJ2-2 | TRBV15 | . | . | TGTGCCACCAGCAGAGATTACGGGAACACCGGGGAGCTGTTTTTT | CATSRDYGNTGELFF
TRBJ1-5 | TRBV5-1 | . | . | TGCGCCAGCAGCTTGGCCGCGACAGGAGGCAATCAGCCCCAGCATTTT | CASSLAATGGNQPQHF
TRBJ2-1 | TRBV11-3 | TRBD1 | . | TGTGCCAGCAGTCAACGAACAGGGGACAATGAGCAGTTCTTC | CASSQRTGDNEQFF
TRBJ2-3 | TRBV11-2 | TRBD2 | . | TGTGCCAGCAGCTGGGGACTAGCAGCTAGCACAGATACGCAGTATTTT | CASSWGLAASTDTQYF
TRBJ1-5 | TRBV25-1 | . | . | TGTGCCAGCAGTAATACAGGGCGCAATCAGCCCCAGCATTTT | CASSNTGRNQPQHF
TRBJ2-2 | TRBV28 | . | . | TGTGCCAGCAGTCCGCAGGGGGAGCTGTTTTTT | CASSPQGELFF
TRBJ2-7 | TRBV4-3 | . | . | TGCGCCAGCAGCCAAGGGACAGGCTGGGGGGACGAGCAGTACTTC | CASSQGTGWGDEQYF
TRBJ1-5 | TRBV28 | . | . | TGTGCCAGCAGGCGGGAGTGGAGCACAAATAGCAATCAGCCCCAGCATTTT | CASRREWSTNSNQPQHF
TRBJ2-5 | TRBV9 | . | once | TGTGCCAGCAGCGTAGTTTTCGGTGAGACCCAGTACTTC | CASSVVFGETQYF
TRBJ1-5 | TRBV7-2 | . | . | TGTGCCAGCAGCTTAGATGCAGGGCTGGTTCAGCCCCAGCATTTT | CASSLDAGLVQPQHF
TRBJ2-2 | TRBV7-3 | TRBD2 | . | TGTGCCAGCAGCTCCCCAGGTAGCCCGGGAGGTAAAACCGGGGAGCTGTTTTTT | CASSSPGSPGGKTGELFF
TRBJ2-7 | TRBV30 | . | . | TGTGCCTGGAGTGTAGGCGGCCGCCTGGAGCAGTACTTC | CAWSVGGRLEQYF
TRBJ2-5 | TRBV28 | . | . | TGTGCCAGCAGTCTTAAAGAGACCCAGTACTTC | CASSLKETQYF
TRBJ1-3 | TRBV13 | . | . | TGTGCCAGCAGCCTTTTCAGGGGAGAAAACACCATATATTTT | CASSLFRGENTIYF
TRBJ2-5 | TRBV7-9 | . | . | TGTGCCAGCAGCCTGGGGACTGCTCAAGAGACCCAGTACTTC | CASSLGTAQETQYF
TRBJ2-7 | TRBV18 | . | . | TGTGCCAGCTCACCGACCCCAAGGACGGGAACCTACGAGCAGTACTTC | CASSPTPRTGTYEQYF
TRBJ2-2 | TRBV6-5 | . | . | TGTGCCAGCAGCAGGTTGTACACCGGGGAGCTGTTTTTT | CASSRLYTGELFF
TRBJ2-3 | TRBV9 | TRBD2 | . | TGTGCCAGCAGCGCACAAAGCGGGAGGGGAGATACGCAGTATTTT | CASSAQSGRGDTQYF
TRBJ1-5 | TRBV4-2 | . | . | TGTGCCAGCAGCCAAGACGGGGAGTACAGCAATCAGCCCCAGCATTTT | CASSQDGEYSNQPQHF
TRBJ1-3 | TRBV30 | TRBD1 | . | TGTGCCTCCGGCGGGACAGGGTTGGGTGGAAACACCATATATTTT | CASGGTGLGGNTIYF
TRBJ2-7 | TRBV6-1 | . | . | TGTGCCAGCATAACTAGAAGCTCTGGCGAGCAGTACTTC | CASITRSSGEQYF
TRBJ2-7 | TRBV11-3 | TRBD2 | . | TGTGCCAGCAGCTTAGGCGGGACTAGCGGGATCCACGAGCAGTACTTC | CASSLGGTSGIHEQYF
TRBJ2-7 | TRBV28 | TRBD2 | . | TGTGCCAGCCGGACTAGCGGGACATACGAGCAGTACTTC | CASRTSGTYEQYF
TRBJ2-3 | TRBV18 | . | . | TGTGCCAGCCACTCCAGGATCACAGATACGCAGTATTTT | CASHSRITDTQYF